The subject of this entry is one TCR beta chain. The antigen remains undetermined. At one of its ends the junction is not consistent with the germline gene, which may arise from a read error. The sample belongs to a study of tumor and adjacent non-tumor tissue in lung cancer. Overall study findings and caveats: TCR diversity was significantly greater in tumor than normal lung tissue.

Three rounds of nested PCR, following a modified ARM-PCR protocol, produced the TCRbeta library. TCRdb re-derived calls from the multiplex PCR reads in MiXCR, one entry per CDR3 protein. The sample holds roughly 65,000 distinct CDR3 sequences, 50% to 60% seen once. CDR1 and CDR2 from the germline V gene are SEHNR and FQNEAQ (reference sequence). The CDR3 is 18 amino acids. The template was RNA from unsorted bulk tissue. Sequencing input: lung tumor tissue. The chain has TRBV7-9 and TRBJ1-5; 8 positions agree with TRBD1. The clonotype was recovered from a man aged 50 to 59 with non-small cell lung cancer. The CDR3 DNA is TGTCCCAGCAGCTTCCACTGGGCAGGGGGCAGAAGCAATCAGCCCCAGCATTTT. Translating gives CPSSFHWAGGRSNQPQHF. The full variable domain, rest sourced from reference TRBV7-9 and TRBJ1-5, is DTGVSQNPRHKITKRGQNVTFRCDPISEHNRLYWYRQTLGQGPEFLTYFQNEAQLEKSRLLSDRFSAERPKGSFSTLEIQRTEQGDSAMYLCPSSFHWAGGRSNQPQHFGDGTRLSIL.